This T cell receptor (beta chain) was identified in a study of Graves' ophthalmopathy and Graves' hyperthyroidism. Study-wide background: Peripheral blood sampling occurred at initial diagnosis, before any treatment.

Germline V gene data show CDR1 as SGHAT and CDR2 as FQDESV (reference sequence). The CDR3 is made up of 16 amino acids. The V gene lost 5 bases and the J gene lost 4 bases, with 19 bases spanning the gap. Investigators amplified TCR beta CDR3 regions from RNA transcripts. The first-round RT-PCR employed HTBI primers together with the Qiagen OneStep RT-PCR kit. A multiplex PCR was then performed as the second round. From the multiplex PCR reads, TCRdb called clonotypes with MiXCR, one entry per CDR3 protein. The table has 40,000 to 45,000 distinct CDR3 sequences, under 65% seen once. Study conclusions and caveats: Researchers report that a 13-signature model separated ophthalmopathy from stable hyperthyroidism, posting about 88% sensitivity and more than 70% specificity. This model predicted ophthalmopathy progression (sensitivity roughly 64%, specificity 72% to 85%).

The sample holds many counts of this clonotype. Antigen: not known. A much bigger clone sits one base away, suggesting this may be a read error. The sequence was obtained from an adult man with Graves' ophthalmopathy. Sequencing used peripheral blood. This sequence joins TRBV11-1 and TRBJ2-3; a weak D match, TRBD2 (6 bases). CDR3 amino acids: CASSTRDSLDADTQYF. Written as DNA, the CDR3 is TGTGCCAGCAGCACCCGGGACTCCCTGGACGCAGATACGCAGTATTTT.